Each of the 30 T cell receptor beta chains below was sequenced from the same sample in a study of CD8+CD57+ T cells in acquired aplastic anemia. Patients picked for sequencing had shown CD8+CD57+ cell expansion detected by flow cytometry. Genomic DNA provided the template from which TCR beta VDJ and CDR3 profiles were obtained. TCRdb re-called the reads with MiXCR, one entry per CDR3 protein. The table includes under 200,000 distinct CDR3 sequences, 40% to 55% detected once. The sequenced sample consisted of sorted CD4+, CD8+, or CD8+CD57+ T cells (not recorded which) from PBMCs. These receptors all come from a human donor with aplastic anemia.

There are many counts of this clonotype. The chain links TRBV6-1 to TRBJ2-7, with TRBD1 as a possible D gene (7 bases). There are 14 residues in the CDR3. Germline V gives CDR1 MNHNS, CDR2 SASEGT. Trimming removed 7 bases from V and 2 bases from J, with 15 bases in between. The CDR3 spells CASTQGGQTYEQYF. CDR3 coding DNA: TGTGCCAGCACCCAGGGGGGACAGACCTACGAGCAGTACTTC.

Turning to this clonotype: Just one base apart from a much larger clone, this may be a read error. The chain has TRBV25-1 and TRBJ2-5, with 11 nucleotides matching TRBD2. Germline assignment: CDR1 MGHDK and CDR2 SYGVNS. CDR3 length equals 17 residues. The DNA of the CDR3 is TGTACCAGCAGCTTAGGGGGACTAGCGGTGTCAGGGGAGACCCAGTACTTC. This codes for CTSSLGGLAVSGETQYF.

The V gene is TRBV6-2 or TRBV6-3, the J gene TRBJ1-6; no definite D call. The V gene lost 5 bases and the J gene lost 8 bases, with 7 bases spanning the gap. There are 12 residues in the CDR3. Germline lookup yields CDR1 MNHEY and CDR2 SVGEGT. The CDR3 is CASSRTYSPLHF. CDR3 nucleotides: TGTGCCAGCAGTCGCACGTATTCACCCCTCCACTTT.

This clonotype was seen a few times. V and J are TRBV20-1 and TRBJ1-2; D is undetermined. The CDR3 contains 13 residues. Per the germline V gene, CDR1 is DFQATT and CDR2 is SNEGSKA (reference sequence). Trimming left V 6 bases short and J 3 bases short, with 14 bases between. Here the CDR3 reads CSAQEGIDYGYTF. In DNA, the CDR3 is TGCAGTGCCCAAGAGGGTATCGACTATGGCTACACCTTC.

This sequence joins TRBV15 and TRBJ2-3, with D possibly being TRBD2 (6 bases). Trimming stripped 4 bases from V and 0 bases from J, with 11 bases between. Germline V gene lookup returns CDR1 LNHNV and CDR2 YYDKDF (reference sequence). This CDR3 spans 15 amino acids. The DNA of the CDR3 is TGTGCCACCAGCAACCGGGACTCTAGCACAGATACGCAGTATTTT. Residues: CATSNRDSSTDTQYF. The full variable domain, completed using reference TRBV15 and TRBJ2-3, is DAMVIQNPRYQVTQFGKPVTLSCSQTLNHNVMYWYQQKSSQAPKLLFHYYDKDFNNEADTPDNFQSRRPNTSFCFLDIRSPGLGDTAMYLCATSNRDSSTDTQYFGPGTRLTVL.

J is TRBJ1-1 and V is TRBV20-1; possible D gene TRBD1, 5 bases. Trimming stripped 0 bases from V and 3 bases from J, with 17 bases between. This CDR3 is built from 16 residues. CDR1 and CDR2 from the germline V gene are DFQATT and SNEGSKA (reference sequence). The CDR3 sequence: CSARDGGDYGYTEAFF. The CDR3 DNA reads TGCAGTGCTAGAGATGGAGGGGATTATGGCTACACTGAAGCTTTCTTT.

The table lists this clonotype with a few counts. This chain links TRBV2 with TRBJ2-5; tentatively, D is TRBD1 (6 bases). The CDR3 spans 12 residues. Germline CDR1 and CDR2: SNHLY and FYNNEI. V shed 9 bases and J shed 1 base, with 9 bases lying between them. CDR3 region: CARTGRQETQYF. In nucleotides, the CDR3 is TGTGCCAGGACAGGACGCCAAGAGACCCAGTACTTC.

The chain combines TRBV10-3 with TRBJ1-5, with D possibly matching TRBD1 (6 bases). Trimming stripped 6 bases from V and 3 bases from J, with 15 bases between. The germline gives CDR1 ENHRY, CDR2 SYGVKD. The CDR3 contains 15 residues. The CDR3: CAISRGQTPNQPQHF. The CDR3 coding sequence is TGTGCCATCAGCAGAGGACAGACCCCCAATCAGCCCCAGCATTTT.

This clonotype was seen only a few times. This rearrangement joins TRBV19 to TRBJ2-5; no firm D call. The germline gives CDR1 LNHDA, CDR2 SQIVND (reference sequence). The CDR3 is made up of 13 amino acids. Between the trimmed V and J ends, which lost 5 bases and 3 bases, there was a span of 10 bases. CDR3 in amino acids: CASSQDGEETQYF. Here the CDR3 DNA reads TGTGCCAGTAGTCAGGATGGTGAAGAGACCCAGTACTTC.

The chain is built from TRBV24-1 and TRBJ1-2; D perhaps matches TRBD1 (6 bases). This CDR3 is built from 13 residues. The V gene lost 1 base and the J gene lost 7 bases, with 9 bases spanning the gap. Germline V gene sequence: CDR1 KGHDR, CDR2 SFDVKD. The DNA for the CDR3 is TGTGCCACCAGTGATTTTGAGGGGGGTGGCTACACCTTC. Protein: CATSDFEGGGYTF.

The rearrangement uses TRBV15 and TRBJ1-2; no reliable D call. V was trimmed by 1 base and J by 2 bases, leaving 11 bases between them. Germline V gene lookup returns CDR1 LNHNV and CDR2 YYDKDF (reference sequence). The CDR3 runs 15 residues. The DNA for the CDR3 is TGTGCCACCAGCAGAGCAGCAGGTGTGAACTATGGCTACACCTTC. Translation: CATSRAAGVNYGYTF.

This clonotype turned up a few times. The CDR3 DNA reads TGTGCCAGCAGTTACCGACCCCCCCCCGGCACCGGGGAGCTGTTTTTT. It codes for CASSYRPPPGTGELFF. This chain joins TRBV6-5 and TRBJ2-2; D call uncertain. Germline values: CDR1 MNHEY, CDR2 SVGAGI. The V gene lost 2 bases and the J gene lost 4 bases, with 14 bases spanning the gap. The CDR3 extends over 16 amino acids.

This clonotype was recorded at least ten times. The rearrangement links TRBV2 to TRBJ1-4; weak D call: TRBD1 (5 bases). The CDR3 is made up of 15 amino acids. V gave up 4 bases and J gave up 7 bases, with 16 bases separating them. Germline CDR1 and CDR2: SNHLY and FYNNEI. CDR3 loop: CASSGTGTGSEKLFF. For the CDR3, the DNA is TGTGCCAGCAGTGGCACCGGGACCGGGAGTGAAAAACTGTTTTTT.

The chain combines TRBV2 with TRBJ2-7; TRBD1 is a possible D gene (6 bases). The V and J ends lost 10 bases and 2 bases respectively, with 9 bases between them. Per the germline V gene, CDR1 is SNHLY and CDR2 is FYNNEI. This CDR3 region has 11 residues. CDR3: CATGQTYEQYF. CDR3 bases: TGTGCCACCGGACAGACCTACGAGCAGTACTTC.

In DNA, the CDR3 is TGTGCCAGCAGCCCGTTAGGGAATGAAAAACTGTTTTTT. Amino acid sequence: CASSPLGNEKLFF. The chain has TRBV11-3 and TRBJ1-4; D remains unclear. Trimming took 5 bases from V and 5 from J, leaving 9 bases between them. The CDR3 sequence is 13 residues long. CDR1 is SGHNT and CDR2 is YENEEA in the germline V gene.

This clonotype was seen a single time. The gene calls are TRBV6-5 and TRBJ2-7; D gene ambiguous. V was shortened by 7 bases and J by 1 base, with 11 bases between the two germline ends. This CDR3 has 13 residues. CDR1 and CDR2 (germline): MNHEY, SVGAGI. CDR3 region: CASISAVSYEQYF. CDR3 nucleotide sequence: TGTGCCAGCATTTCGGCCGTATCCTACGAGCAGTACTTC.

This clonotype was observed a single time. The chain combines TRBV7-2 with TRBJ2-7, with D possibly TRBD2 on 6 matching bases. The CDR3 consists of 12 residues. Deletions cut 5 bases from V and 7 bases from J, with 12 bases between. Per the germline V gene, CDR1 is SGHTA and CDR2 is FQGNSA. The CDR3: CASSRRELEQYF. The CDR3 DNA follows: TGTGCCAGCAGCCGCCGGGAGTTGGAGCAGTACTTC.

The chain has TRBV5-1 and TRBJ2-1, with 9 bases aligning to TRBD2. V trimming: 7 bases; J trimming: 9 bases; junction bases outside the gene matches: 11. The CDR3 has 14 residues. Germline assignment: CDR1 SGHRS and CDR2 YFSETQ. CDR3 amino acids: CASEPSGTLGEQFF. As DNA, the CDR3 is TGCGCCAGCGAGCCTAGCGGGACTTTGGGTGAGCAGTTCTTC. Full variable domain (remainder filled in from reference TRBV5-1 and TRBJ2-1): KAGVTQTPRYLIKTRGQQVTLSCSPISGHRSVSWYQQTPGQGLQFLFEYFSETQRNKGNFPGRFSGRQFSNSRSEMNVSTLELGDSALYLCASEPSGTLGEQFFGPGTRLTVL.

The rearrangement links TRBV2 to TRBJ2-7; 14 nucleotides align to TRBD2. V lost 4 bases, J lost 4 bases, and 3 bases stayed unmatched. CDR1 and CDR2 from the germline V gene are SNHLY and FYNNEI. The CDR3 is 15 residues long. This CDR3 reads CASSGTSGRHYEQYF. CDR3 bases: TGTGCCAGCAGTGGGACTAGCGGGAGGCATTACGAGCAGTACTTC.

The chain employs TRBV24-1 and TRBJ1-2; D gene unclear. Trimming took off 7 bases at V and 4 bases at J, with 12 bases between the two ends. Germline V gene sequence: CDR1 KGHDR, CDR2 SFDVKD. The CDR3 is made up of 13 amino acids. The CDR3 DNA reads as TGTGCCACCAGCCCAGGACCTTTCTATGGCTACACCTTC. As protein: CATSPGPFYGYTF.

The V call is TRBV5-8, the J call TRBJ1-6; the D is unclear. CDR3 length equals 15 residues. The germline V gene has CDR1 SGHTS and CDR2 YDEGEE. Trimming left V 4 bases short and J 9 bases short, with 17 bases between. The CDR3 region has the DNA TGTGCCAGCAGCCCGTTGGACGGGGTGGGTTCACCCCTCCACTTT. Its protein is CASSPLDGVGSPLHF. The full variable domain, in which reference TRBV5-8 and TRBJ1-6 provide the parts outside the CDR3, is EAGVTQSPTHLIKTRGQQATLRCSPISGHTSVYWYQQALGLGLQFLLWYDEGEERNRGNFPPRFSGRQFPNYSSELNVNALELEDSALYLCASSPLDGVGSPLHFGNGTRLTVT.

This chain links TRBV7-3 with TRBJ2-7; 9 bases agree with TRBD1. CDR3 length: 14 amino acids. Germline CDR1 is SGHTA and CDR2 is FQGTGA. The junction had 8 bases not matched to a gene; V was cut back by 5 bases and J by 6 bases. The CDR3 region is CASSPWTGATEQYF. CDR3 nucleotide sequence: TGTGCCAGCAGCCCCTGGACAGGGGCAACCGAGCAGTACTTC. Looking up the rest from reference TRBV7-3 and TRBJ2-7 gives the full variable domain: GAGVSQTPSNKVTEKGKYVELRCDPISGHTALYWYRQSLGQGPEFLIYFQGTGAADDSGLPNDRFFAVRPEGSVSTLKIQRTERGDSAVYLCASSPWTGATEQYFGPGTRLTVT.

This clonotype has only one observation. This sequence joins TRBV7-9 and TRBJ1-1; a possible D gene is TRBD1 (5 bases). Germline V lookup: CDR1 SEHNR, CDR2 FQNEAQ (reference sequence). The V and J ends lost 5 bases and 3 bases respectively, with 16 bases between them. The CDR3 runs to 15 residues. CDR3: CASSTRSLGDTEAFF. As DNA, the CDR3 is TGTGCCAGCAGCACTAGATCCTTAGGGGACACTGAAGCTTTCTTT.

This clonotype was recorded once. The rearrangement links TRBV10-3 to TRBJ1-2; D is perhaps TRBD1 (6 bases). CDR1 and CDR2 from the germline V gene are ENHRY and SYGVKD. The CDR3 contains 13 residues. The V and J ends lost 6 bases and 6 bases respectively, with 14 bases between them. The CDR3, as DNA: TGTGCCATCAGGGTAGGGGGGCTGGATGGCTACACCTTC. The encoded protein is CAIRVGGLDGYTF.

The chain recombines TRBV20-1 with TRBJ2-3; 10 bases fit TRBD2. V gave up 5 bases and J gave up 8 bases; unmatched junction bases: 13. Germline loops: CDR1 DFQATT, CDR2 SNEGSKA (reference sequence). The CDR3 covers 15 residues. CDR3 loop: CSADTSGRAVRTQYF. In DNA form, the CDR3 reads TGCAGTGCTGACACGAGCGGGAGGGCCGTTCGTACGCAGTATTTT.

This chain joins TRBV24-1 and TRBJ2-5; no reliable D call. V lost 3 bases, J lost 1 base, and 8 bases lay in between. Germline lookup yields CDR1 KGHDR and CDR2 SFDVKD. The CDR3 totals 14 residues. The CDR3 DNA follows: TGTGCCACCAGTGATCCCGACGGCCAAGAGACCCAGTACTTC. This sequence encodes CATSDPDGQETQYF.

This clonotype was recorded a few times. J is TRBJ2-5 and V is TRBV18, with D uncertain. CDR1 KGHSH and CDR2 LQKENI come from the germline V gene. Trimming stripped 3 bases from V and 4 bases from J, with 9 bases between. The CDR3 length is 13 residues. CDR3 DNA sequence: TGTGCCAGCTCACCGGTTGCTTCAGAGACCCAGTACTTC. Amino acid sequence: CASSPVASETQYF.

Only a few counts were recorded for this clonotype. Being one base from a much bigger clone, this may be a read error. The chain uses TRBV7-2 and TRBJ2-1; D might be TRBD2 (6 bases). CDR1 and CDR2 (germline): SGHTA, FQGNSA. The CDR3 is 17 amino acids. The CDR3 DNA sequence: TGTGCCAGCAGCTCGTCCGGGAGCGCATTTTCCTACAATGAGCAGCTCTTC. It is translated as CASSSSGSAFSYNEQLF.

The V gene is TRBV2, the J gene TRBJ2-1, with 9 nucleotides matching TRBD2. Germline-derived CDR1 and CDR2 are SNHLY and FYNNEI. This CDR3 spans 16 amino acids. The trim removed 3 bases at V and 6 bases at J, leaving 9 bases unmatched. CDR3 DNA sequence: TGTGCCAGCAGTGATCTTGGCGGGAGGGCTGTCAATGAGCAGTTCTTC. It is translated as CASSDLGGRAVNEQFF.

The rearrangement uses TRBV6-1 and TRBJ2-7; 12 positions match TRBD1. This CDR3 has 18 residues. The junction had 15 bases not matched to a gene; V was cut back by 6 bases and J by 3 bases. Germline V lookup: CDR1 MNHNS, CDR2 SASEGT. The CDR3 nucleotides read TGTGCCAGCAGCACCGGGACAGGGGGCGTAGGAGCTTACTACGAGCAGTACTTC. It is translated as CASSTGTGGVGAYYEQYF.